Following are 23 T cell receptor beta chains from one sample sequenced in a study of shared clonotypes between healthy human individuals. Data came from immunoSEQ multiplex PCR; TCRdb stores just in-frame clones and leaves some out. The sample yields 2 million or so clones, around 96% seen once. Selected positively for CCR7 and CD45RO-negative, naive CD8 cells excluded terminally differentiated effector memory CD45RA+ cells. Sequencing was carried out using naive CD8+ T cells sorted from blood. Source of these receptors: a man younger than 30 in good health.

Worth noting for this clone: This specimen includes other DNA sequences encoding the same CDR3. V usage is TRBV2 and J usage is TRBJ2-7, with TRBD1 matching 10 bases. V was clipped by 1 base and J by 4 bases; unmatched bases: 1. This CDR3 region has 14 residues. Germline V gene lookup returns CDR1 SNHLY and CDR2 FYNNEI. The CDR3 region has the DNA TGTGCCAGCAGTGAAGGACAGGGGGCGTACGAGCAGTACTTC. Amino acid sequence: CASSEGQGAYEQYF.

The gene calls are TRBV5-6 and TRBJ2-5; 7 bases fit TRBD1. CDR3 size: 14 residues. Germline-derived CDR1 and CDR2 are SGHDT and YYEEEE. J gave up 2 bases and V 4 bases, and 5 bases lay outside the gene matches. CDR3 coding DNA: TGTGCCAGCAGCCAGGGACAGTTACAAGAGACCCAGTACTTC. It encodes CASSQGQLQETQYF.

The V call is TRBV2, the J call TRBJ2-7; D assignment may be TRBD1 or TRBD2 (5 bases each). Trimming left V 6 bases short and J 7 bases short, with 19 bases between. This CDR3 is built from 14 residues. Germline V gives CDR1 SNHLY, CDR2 FYNNEI. The CDR3 sequence is CASSEFDRADEQYF. CDR3 sequence (DNA): TGTGCCAGCAGCGAATTTGACAGAGCGGATGAGCAGTACTTC.

The rearrangement uses TRBV7-9 and TRBJ1-1; D is unresolved. Trimming pared 1 base from V and 13 bases from J, leaving 16 bases between. Per germline, CDR1 SEHNR and CDR2 FQNEAQ (reference sequence). The length of the CDR3 is 13 residues. The CDR3 region has the DNA TGTGCCAGCAGCTTAGGTTCAAACGTTGGGAGTTTCTTT. Amino acid sequence: CASSLGSNVGSFF.

The chain recombines TRBV28 with TRBJ2-7; D unresolved. The germline CDR1 and CDR2 sequences are MDHEN and SYDVKM. Trimming left V 7 bases short and J 0 bases short, with 13 bases between. This CDR3 region has 14 residues. The CDR3 region is CASTVGANSYEQYF. CDR3 in DNA: TGTGCCAGCACGGTTGGCGCAAACTCCTACGAGCAGTACTTC.

V and J are TRBV5-6 and TRBJ2-7; D perhaps matches TRBD2 (5 bases). Trimming took off 0 bases at V and 3 bases at J, with 7 bases between the two ends. The V gene's germline CDR1 is SGHDT and CDR2 YYEEEE. The CDR3 covers 13 residues. The CDR3 DNA reads TGTGCCAGCAGCTTGGTTGAGGGCTACGAGCAGTACTTC. Residues: CASSLVEGYEQYF.

The chain is built from TRBV9 and TRBJ2-3, with TRBD2 matching over 10 bases. V shed 1 base and J 1 base; nucleotides not matched to a gene: 12. There are 19 residues in the CDR3. Germline CDR1 reads SGDLS; CDR2 reads YYNGEE. The CDR3: CASSVHRGKTSGGTDTQYF. The CDR3 region has the DNA TGTGCCAGCAGCGTACACAGGGGGAAAACTAGCGGGGGCACAGATACGCAGTATTTT.

The chain combines TRBV29-1 with TRBJ2-5; D tentatively reads TRBD1 or TRBD2 (6 bases each). CDR3 size: 15 residues. Germline loops: CDR1 SQVTM, CDR2 ANQGSEA. Trimming pared 7 bases from V and 5 bases from J, leaving 23 bases between. CDR3 sequence (DNA): TGCAGCGGCTGTGCGGAGGGGGGAGTTTGGGAGACCCAGTACTTC. Translated, it gives CSGCAEGGVWETQYF.

The chain employs TRBV10-3 and TRBJ2-3; 11 nucleotides agree with TRBD2. This CDR3 contains 15 residues. Germline lookup yields CDR1 ENHRY and CDR2 SYGVKD. J gave up 5 bases and V 3 bases, and 4 bases lay outside the gene matches. The CDR3 DNA follows: TGTGCCATCAGTGAACTAGCGGGAGTTGTAGATACGCAGTATTTT. It codes for CAISELAGVVDTQYF.

Only a few counts were recorded for this clone. The rearrangement uses TRBV9 and TRBJ2-7, with a tentative D call TRBD2 (6 bases). This CDR3 is built from 16 residues. Trimming pared 9 bases from V and 6 bases from J, leaving 28 bases between. Germline V CDR1 and CDR2: SGDLS, YYNGEE. The CDR3 loop reads CATSQNGEAQIGEQYF. In nucleotides, the CDR3 is TGTGCCACCTCTCAGAACGGGGAGGCTCAGATCGGCGAGCAGTACTTC. The variable domain in full, with the rest retrieved from reference TRBV9 and TRBJ2-7, is DSGVTQTPKHLITATGQRVTLRCSPRSGDLSVYWYQQSLDQGLQFLIQYYNGEERAKGNILERFSAQQFPDLHSELNLSSLELGDSALYFCATSQNGEAQIGEQYFGPGTRLTVT.

The J gene is TRBJ1-1, the V gene TRBV18, with D perhaps TRBD1 (5 bases). This CDR3 is 14 amino acids long. The germline V gene has CDR1 KGHSH and CDR2 LQKENI. The V gene lost 3 bases and the J gene lost 2 bases, with 10 bases spanning the gap. DNA for the CDR3: TGTGCCAGCTCACCCCTGACAGCCAACACTGAAGCTTTCTTT. Protein: CASSPLTANTEAFF.

The CDR3 DNA reads TGTGCCAGCAGTTACGGGCTTCTCACCGGGGAGCTGTTTTTT. Its protein product is CASSYGLLTGELFF. The chain links TRBV6-5 to TRBJ2-2; D ambiguous. The CDR3 is 14 residues long. Trimming pared 2 bases from V and 4 bases from J, leaving 8 bases between. Per the germline V gene, CDR1 is MNHEY and CDR2 is SVGAGI.

The chain is built from TRBV4-1 and TRBJ1-1; D is ambiguous. Trimming removed 2 bases at V and 2 bases at J, with 9 bases between. This CDR3 region has 14 residues. Germline V gives CDR1 MGHRA, CDR2 YSYEKL. The CDR3 sequence is CASSQYTANTEAFF. DNA for the CDR3: TGCGCCAGCAGCCAATACACAGCTAACACTGAAGCTTTCTTT.

This chain uses TRBV27 with TRBJ1-3; D not certain. The CDR3 has 15 amino acids. V dropped 0 bases and J dropped 0 bases, with 6 bases sitting between them. Germline V gives CDR1 MNHEY, CDR2 SMNVEV (reference sequence). Written as DNA, the CDR3 is TGTGCCAGCAGTTTATCGAAAGGCTCTGGAAACACCATATATTTT. The encoded protein is CASSLSKGSGNTIYF.

This chain links TRBV6-1 with TRBJ1-2, with 7 bases that match TRBD1. Germline CDR1 is MNHNS and CDR2 is SASEGT. The CDR3 is 14 amino acids. Losses at the gene ends were 7 bases for V and 7 bases for J; bases not matched to a gene: 12. CDR3 sequence (DNA): TGTGCCAGCATGTCCCTGGACAGGTGGTCTGGCTACACCTTC. Its translation: CASMSLDRWSGYTF.

This clone was seen a single time. The V call is TRBV14, the J call TRBJ1-2, with 9 bases lining up with TRBD1. CDR3 size: 17 residues. V was pared by 0 bases and J by 8 bases, with 13 bases of the junction left unmatched. Germline V lookup: CDR1 SGHDN, CDR2 FVKESK. CDR3 nucleotides: TGTGCCAGCAGCCAAGATCCCGTTTCCGGGACAGGGTTAGGCTACACCTTC. The encoded protein is CASSQDPVSGTGLGYTF.

The V gene is TRBV2, the J gene TRBJ1-6; TRBD1 aligns across 8 bases. From germline, CDR1 is SNHLY and CDR2 FYNNEI. The ends lost 5 bases at V and 10 bases at J; junction bases unmatched: 7. The CDR3 spans 14 residues. CDR3 loop: CASSPGTGQSPLHF. The CDR3 DNA is TGTGCCAGCAGTCCCGGGACAGGACAATCACCCCTCCACTTT.

Only one count was recorded for this clone. Other DNA sequences in this specimen translate into the identical CDR3. The J gene is TRBJ1-1, the V gene TRBV7-3, with a possible D match to TRBD1 (5 bases). Germline-derived CDR1 and CDR2 are SGHTA and FQGTGA. The V end was cut by 0 bases, the J end by 5 bases, with 13 bases between. The length of the CDR3 is 15 residues. CDR3 DNA: TGTGCCAGCAGCTTAACGGGGGGATCTGGAACTGAAGCTTTCTTT. Encoded protein: CASSLTGGSGTEAFF.

The genes are TRBV7-9 and TRBJ1-1; 7 bases are a match to TRBD1. The ends lost 0 bases at V and 7 bases at J; junction bases unmatched: 5. The CDR3 sequence is 14 residues long. CDR1 is SEHNR, CDR2 FQNEAQ, per germline (reference sequence). CDR3: CASSLATGADEAFF. CDR3 bases: TGTGCCAGCAGCTTAGCTACAGGGGCAGATGAAGCTTTCTTT.

V and J are TRBV7-9 and TRBJ2-7; weak D call: TRBD1 (6 bases). V lost 5 bases and J 3 bases, leaving 14 bases between the germline ends. This CDR3 is 14 amino acids long. Germline assignment: CDR1 SEHNR and CDR2 FQNEAQ (reference sequence). The CDR3 DNA reads as TGTGCCAGCAGCCCGGCCCTCAGGGGCTACGAGCAGTACTTC. Translation gives CASSPALRGYEQYF.

The V call is TRBV19, the J call TRBJ2-7; D unresolved. Between the trimmed V and J ends, which lost 1 base and 5 bases, there was a span of 9 bases. From germline, CDR1 is LNHDA and CDR2 SQIVND (reference sequence). The CDR3 loop spans 13 amino acids. Here the CDR3 DNA reads TGTGCCAGTAGTATAGCCCACCCGAACGAGCAGTACTTC. Amino acids: CASSIAHPNEQYF. The full variable domain, completed using reference TRBV19 and TRBJ2-7, is DGGITQSPKYLFRKEGQNVTLSCEQNLNHDAMYWYRQDPGQGLRLIYYSQIVNDFQKGDIAEGYSVSREKKESFPLTVTSAQKNPTAFYLCASSIAHPNEQYFGPGTRLTVT.

The chain links TRBV28 to TRBJ2-5, with D hard to call. The CDR3 runs to 11 residues. The germline V gene encodes CDR1 MDHEN and CDR2 SYDVKM. Deletions cut 3 bases from V and 10 bases from J, with 9 bases between. The CDR3 bases are TGTGCCAGCAGTTTCTCGGCCAGCCAGTACTTC. This encodes CASSFSASQYF.

The chain employs TRBV5-8 and TRBJ2-7; 9 nucleotides align to TRBD2. CDR1 SGHTS and CDR2 YDEGEE come from the germline V gene. The ends lost 5 bases at V and 3 bases at J; junction bases unmatched: 6. CDR3 size: 14 residues. CDR3 bases: TGTGCCAGCAGGATAGCGGGAGAGGGCTACGAGCAGTACTTC. It encodes CASRIAGEGYEQYF. Full variable domain (rest looked up from reference TRBV5-8 and TRBJ2-7): EAGVTQSPTHLIKTRGQQATLRCSPISGHTSVYWYQQALGLGLQFLLWYDEGEERNRGNFPPRFSGRQFPNYSSELNVNALELEDSALYLCASRIAGEGYEQYFGPGTRLTVT.